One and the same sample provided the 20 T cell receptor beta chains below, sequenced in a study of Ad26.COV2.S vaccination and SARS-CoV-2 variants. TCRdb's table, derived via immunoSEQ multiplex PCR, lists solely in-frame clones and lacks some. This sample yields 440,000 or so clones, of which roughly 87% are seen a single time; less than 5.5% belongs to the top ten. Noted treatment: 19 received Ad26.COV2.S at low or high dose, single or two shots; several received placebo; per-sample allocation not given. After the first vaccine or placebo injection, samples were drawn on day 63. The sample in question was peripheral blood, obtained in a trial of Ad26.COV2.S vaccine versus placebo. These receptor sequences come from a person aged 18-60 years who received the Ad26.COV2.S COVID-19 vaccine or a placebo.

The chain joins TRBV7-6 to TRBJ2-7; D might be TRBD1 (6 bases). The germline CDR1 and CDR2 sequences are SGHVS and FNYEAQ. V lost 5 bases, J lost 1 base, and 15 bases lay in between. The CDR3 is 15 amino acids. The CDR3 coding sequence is TGTGCCAGCAGCCTCCGAGGGGGACCATCCTACGAGCAGTACTTC. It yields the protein CASSLRGGPSYEQYF.

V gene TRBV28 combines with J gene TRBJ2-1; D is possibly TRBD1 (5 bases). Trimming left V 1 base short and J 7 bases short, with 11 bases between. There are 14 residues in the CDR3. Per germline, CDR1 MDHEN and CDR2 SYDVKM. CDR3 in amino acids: CASSLLRQTNEQFF. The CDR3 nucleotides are TGTGCCAGCAGTTTATTGAGACAGACTAATGAGCAGTTCTTC. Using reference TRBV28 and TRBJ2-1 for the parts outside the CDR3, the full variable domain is DVKVTQSSRYLVKRTGEKVFLECVQDMDHENMFWYRQDPGLGLRLIYFSYDVKMKEKGDIPEGYSVSREKKERFSLILESASTNQTSMYLCASSLLRQTNEQFFGPGTRLTVL.

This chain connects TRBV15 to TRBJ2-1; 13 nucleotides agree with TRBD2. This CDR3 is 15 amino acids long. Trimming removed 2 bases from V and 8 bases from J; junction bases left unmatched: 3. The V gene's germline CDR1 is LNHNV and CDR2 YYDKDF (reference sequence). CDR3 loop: CATSRWTSGSYEQFF. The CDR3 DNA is TGTGCCACCAGCAGATGGACTAGCGGGAGTTATGAGCAGTTCTTC. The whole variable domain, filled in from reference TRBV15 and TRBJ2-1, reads DAMVIQNPRYQVTQFGKPVTLSCSQTLNHNVMYWYQQKSSQAPKLLFHYYDKDFNNEADTPDNFQSRRPNTSFCFLDIRSPGLGDTAMYLCATSRWTSGSYEQFFGPGTRLTVL.

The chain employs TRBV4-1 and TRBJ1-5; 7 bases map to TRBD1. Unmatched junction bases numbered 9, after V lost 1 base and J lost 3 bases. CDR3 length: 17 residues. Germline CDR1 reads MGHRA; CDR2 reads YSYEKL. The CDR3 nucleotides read TGCGCCAGCAGCCAAGGGACCCGGACAGGCGCCAATCAGCCCCAGCATTTT. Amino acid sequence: CASSQGTRTGANQPQHF.

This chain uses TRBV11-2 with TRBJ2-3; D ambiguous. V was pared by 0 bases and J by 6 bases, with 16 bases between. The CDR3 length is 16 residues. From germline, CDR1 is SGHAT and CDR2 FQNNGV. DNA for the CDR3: TGTGCCAGCAGCTTAGAAATCTCCAGAAGGTGGGATACGCAGTATTTT. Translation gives CASSLEISRRWDTQYF.

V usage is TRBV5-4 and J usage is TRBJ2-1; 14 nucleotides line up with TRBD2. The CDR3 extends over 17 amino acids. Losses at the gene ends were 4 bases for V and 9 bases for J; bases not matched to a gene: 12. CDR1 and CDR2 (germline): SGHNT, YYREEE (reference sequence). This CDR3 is CASSQKRLAGGGGEQFF. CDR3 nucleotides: TGTGCCAGCAGCCAAAAACGACTAGCGGGAGGGGGTGGTGAGCAGTTCTTC.

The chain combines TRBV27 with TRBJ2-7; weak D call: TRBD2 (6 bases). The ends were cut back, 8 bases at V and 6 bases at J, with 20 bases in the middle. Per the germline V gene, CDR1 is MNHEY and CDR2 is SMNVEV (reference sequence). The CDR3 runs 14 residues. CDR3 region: CASLGGGQLREQYF. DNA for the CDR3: TGTGCCAGCCTCGGTGGAGGGCAGCTTCGCGAGCAGTACTTC.

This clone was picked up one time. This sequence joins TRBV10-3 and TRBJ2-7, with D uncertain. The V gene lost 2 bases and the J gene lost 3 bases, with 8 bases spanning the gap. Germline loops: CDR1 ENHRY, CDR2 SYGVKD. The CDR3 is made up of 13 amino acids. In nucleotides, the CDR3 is TGTGCCATCAGTGAGGTAGGGCGCTACGAGCAGTACTTC. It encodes CAISEVGRYEQYF.

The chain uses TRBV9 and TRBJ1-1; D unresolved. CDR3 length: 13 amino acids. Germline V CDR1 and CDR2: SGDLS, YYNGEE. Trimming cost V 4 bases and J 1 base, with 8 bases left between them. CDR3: CASSPQKNTEAFF. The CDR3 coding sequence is TGTGCCAGCAGCCCGCAGAAGAACACTGAAGCTTTCTTT.

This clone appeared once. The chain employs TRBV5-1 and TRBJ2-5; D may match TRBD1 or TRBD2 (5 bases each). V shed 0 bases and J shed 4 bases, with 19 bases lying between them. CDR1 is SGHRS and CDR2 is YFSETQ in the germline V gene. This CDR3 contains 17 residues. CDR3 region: CASSLASWGRGVETQYF. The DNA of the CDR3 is TGCGCCAGCAGCTTGGCCTCATGGGGCAGAGGGGTAGAGACCCAGTACTTC.

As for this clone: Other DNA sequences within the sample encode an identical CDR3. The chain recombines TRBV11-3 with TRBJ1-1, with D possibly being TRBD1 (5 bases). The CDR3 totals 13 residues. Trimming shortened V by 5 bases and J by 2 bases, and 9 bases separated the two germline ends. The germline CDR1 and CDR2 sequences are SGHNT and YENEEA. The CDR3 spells CASSRGQNTEAFF. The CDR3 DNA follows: TGTGCCAGCAGCCGAGGACAAAACACTGAAGCTTTCTTT.

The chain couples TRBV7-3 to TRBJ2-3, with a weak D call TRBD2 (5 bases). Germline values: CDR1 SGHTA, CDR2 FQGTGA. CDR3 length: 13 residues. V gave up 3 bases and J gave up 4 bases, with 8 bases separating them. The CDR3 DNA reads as TGTGCCAGCAGCTTGAGGGTGGCAGATACGCAGTATTTT. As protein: CASSLRVADTQYF.

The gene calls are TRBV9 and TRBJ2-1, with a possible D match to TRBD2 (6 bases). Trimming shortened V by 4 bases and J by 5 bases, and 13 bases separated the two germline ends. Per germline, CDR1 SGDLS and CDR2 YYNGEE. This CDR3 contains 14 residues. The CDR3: CASSSRGFNNEQFF. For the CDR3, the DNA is TGTGCCAGCAGCTCCCGGGGGTTTAACAATGAGCAGTTCTTC.

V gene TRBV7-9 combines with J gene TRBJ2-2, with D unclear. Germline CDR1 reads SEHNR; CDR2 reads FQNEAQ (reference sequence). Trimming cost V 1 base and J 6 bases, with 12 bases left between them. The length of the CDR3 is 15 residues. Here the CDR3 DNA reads TGTGCCAGCAGCTTAGTTCCCCCTCCGGCCGGGGAGCTGTTTTTT. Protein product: CASSLVPPPAGELFF.

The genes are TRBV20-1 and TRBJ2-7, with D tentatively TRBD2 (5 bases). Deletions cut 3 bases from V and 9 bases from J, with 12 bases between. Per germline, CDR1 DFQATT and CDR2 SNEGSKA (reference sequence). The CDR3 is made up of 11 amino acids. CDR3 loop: CSASNPGGQYF. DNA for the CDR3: TGCAGTGCTAGTAACCCAGGAGGGCAGTACTTC.

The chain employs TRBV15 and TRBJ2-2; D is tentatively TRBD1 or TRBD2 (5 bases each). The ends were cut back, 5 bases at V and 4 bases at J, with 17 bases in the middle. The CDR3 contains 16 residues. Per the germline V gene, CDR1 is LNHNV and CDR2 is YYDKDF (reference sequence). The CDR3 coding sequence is TGTGCCACCAGCGAGACACGGGGACCGCCCACCGGGGAGCTGTTTTTT. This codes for CATSETRGPPTGELFF. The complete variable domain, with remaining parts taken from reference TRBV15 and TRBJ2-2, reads DAMVIQNPRYQVTQFGKPVTLSCSQTLNHNVMYWYQQKSSQAPKLLFHYYDKDFNNEADTPDNFQSRRPNTSFCFLDIRSPGLGDTAMYLCATSETRGPPTGELFFGEGSRLTVL.

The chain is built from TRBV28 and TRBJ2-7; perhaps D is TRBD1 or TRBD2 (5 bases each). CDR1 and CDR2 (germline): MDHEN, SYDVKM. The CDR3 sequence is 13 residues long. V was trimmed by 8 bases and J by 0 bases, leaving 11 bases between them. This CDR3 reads CASRDPGSYEQYF. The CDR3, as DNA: TGTGCCAGCCGGGACCCCGGCTCCTACGAGCAGTACTTC.

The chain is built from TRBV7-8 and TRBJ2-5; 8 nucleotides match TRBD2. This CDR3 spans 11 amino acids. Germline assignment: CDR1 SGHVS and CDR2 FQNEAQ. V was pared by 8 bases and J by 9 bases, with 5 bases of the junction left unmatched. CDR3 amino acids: CASQLREAQYF. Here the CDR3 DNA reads TGTGCCAGCCAATTGCGGGAGGCCCAGTACTTC. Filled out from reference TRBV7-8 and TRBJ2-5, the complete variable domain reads GAGVSQSPRYKVAKRGQDVALRCDPISGHVSLFWYQQALGQGPEFLTYFQNEAQLDKSGLPSDRFFAERPEGSVSTLKIQRTQQEDSAVYLCASQLREAQYFGPGTRLLVL.

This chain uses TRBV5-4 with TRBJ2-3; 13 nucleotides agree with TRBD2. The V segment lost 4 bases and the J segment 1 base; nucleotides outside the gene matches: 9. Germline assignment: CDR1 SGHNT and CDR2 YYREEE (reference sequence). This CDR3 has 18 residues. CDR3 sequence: CASSPRRLAGGGTDTQYF. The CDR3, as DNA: TGTGCCAGCAGCCCACGCCGACTAGCGGGAGGCGGCACAGATACGCAGTATTTT.

DNA for the CDR3: TGTGCCAGCAGCCAAGAGACAGGGGAACCCTACGAGCAGTACTTC. It is translated as CASSQETGEPYEQYF. The J gene is TRBJ2-7, the V gene TRBV4-2; 8 bases line up with TRBD1. V lost 0 bases, J lost 2 bases, and 3 bases stayed unmatched. This CDR3 is built from 15 residues. CDR1 is LGHNA and CDR2 is YNFKEQ in the germline V gene.